A selection of T cell receptor beta chains follows, all from one sample in a study of cytomegalovirus exposure and HLA in healthy donors. Only in-frame clones appear in the TCRdb table, and some are missing; sequencing was by immunoSEQ multiplex PCR. Recorded for this sample: fewer than 150,000 clones. Sample: PBMCs. The receptor set was obtained from a woman aged 55 to 70 in good health and CMV-seronegative. Both conserved end residues are part of each CDR3. Fields, in order: V gene, J gene, D gene, CDR3 protein. A D gene is named only where the DNA matches it firmly.

TRBV5-4,TRBJ1-1,NA,CASSLGGRNTEAFF
TRBV5-1,TRBJ1-1,TRBD1,CASSKGAEVAFF
TRBV30,TRBJ2-7,NA,CAWSELSRTESCHEQYF
TRBV11-2,TRBJ2-7,TRBD2,CASRSRGGPGQVHF
TRBV5-8,TRBJ1-5,NA,CASSPRPGLNQPQHF
TRBV28,TRBJ2-3,TRBD2,CASGLARDTQYF
TRBV28,TRBJ2-2,NA,CASTPGGLGTGELFF
TRBV7-9,TRBJ1-4,NA,CASSPSTVINEKLFF
TRBV6-5,TRBJ2-1,NA,CASSFAGPGNEQFF
TRBV6-1,TRBJ1-2,TRBD1,CASSAYSPGQGSLGYTF
TRBV19,TRBJ1-1,NA,CASSRIVASRDKNTEAFF
TRBV7-2,TRBJ2-2,NA,CASSPQGNTGELFF
TRBV9,TRBJ1-2,NA,CASSRDGAYGYTF
TRBV7-3,TRBJ2-7,TRBD1,CASSLWGQGPYEQYF
TRBV11-2,TRBJ1-2,TRBD1,CASSTRTGYGYTF
TRBV27,TRBJ1-2,TRBD1,CASSFWGQGAGGYTF
TRBV7-3,TRBJ2-1,TRBD2,CASSFLAGGDEQFF
TRBV6-5,TRBJ1-1,TRBD1,CASSYYRGFGEAFF
TRBV9,TRBJ2-2,TRBD2,CASSTQPGLAGVYTGELFF
TRBV5-1,TRBJ2-1,TRBD1,CASSFQGPGTGAGNGEQFF
TRBV4-1,TRBJ2-5,TRBD2,CASSPRLAGQETQYF
TRBV7-8,TRBJ2-7,NA,CASSLRQGRYEQYF
TRBV7-6,TRBJ1-4,NA,CASSPQATNEKLFF
TRBV5-1,TRBJ2-5,NA,CASSLIPGMEETQYF
TRBV27,TRBJ1-1,TRBD1,CASSIYRGYTEAFF
TRBV29-1,TRBJ2-5,TRBD2,CSGSVAGRGTQYF
TRBV6-6,TRBJ2-7,TRBD1,CASTKDRGLVYEQYF
TRBV4-2,TRBJ1-3,NA,CASSHLLFGSPFDAAGNTIYF
TRBV2,TRBJ1-1,NA,CASYRPKPGGGTEAFF
TRBV6-5,TRBJ1-2,NA,CASSRQDYGYTF
TRBV20-1,TRBJ1-1,NA,CRADRNTEAFF
TRBV7-8,TRBJ2-1,TRBD2,CASSSGTSGGAFYNEQFF
TRBV10-3,TRBJ1-6,TRBD1,CAISETGGPSPLHF
TRBV6-5,TRBJ1-5,NA,CASSQGNQPQHF
TRBV5-4,TRBJ1-2,NA,CASSLEWGGDYGYTF
TRBV15,TRBJ1-2,NA,CATSSTDSGYGYTF
TRBV6-1,TRBJ2-1,TRBD1,CASSTRAGGWFEQFF
TRBV15,TRBJ1-4,NA,CATSRPMQATVNEKLFF
TRBV14,TRBJ1-2,TRBD1,CASSQYEGAGGYTF
TRBV6-8,TRBJ2-7,TRBD1,CASSYGLTGYEQYF
TRBV19,TRBJ1-1,NA,CASSAGRINTEAFF
TRBV27,TRBJ2-7,NA,CASSPSKGVDSYEQYF
TRBV28,TRBJ1-1,TRBD1,CASRERDRGNTEAFF
TRBV5-5,TRBJ1-5,NA,CASSLYQGNQPQHF
TRBV2,TRBJ1-5,TRBD1,CASSVGQGYEQPQHF